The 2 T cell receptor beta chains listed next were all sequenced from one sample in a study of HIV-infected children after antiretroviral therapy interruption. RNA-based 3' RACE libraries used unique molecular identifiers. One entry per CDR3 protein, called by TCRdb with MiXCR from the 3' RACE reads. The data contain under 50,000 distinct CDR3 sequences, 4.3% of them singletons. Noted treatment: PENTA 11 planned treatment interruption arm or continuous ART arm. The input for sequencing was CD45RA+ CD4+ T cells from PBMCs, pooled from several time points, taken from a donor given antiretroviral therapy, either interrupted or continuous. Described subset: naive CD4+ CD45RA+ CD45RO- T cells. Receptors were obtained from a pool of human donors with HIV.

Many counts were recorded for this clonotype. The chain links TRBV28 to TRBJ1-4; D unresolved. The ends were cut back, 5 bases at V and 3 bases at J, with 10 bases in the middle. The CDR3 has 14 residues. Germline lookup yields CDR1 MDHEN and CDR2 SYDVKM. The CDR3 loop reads CASSLSIANEKLFF. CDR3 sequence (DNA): TGTGCCAGCAGTCTTAGCATCGCTAATGAAAAACTGTTTTTT.

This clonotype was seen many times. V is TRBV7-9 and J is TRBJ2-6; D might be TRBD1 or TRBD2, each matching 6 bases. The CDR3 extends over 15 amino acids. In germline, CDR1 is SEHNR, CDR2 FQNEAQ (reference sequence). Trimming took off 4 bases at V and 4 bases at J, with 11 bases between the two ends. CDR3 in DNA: TGTGCCAGCAGCTCGGGGGCGCGAGGGGCCAACGTCCTGACTTTC. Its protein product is CASSSGARGANVLTF.